Included here is one T cell receptor (beta chain) sequence, with context. Its antigen is unidentified. Trimming took off 1 base at V and 2 bases at J, with 9 bases between the two ends. Germline-derived CDR1 and CDR2 are SEHNR and FQNEAQ (reference sequence). This CDR3 is 16 amino acids long. This entry belongs to a study of beta chain features in type 1 diabetes. Study outcomes and limitations: VDJ junctions from patients with type 1 diabetes contained fewer insertions and more deletions. Within the patient group, naive, central memory and Treg TCRB repertoires appeared more similar to each other than within healthy donors. Shorter TCRB CDR3s, moderately but significantly so, marked every one of the four CD4+ subsets in Type 1 diabetes patients.

The whole isolated RNA underwent reverse transcription, so sequencing captured expressed TCRB transcripts. There were 3 million to 4 million reads on average in the naive, central memory and regulatory T cell samples. Profiled with immunoSEQ multiplex PCR; TCRdb holds only in-frame clones, not every one. The data hold a few hundred thousand clones, with around 24% observed a single time. This chain links TRBV7-9 with TRBJ2-6; no clear D gene. The source is a woman aged 25-40 years with type 1 diabetes. Sequences were obtained from naive CD4+ T cells from blood. DNA of the CDR3: TGTGCCAGCAGCTTAGTCGGCCAGGCTGGGGCCAACGTCCTGACTTTC. The encoded protein is CASSLVGQAGANVLTF.